The 16 T cell receptor beta chains reported below all come from one sample, sequenced in a study of T cell responses to AZD1222 COVID-19 vaccine (dated by TCRdb to the early 2020s). Libraries were prepared through the immunoSEQ multiplex PCR assay. TCRdb obtained this table from immuneACCESS and retained in-frame rearrangements with V and J assigned. These tables miss some clones; where compared with another copy, unresolved V genes account for less than half of the shortfall, and the remainder is unexplained. This sample has fewer than 120,000 clones in its table, and 92% of those were observed once. The top ten clones comprise roughly 2.5% of the sample. The meaning of the sample's time point label: about 28 days (+/-7) after the second vaccine dose. This sample comprised peripheral blood, obtained 28 days after the second AZD1222 dose. These receptors all stem from an adult who received the AZD1222 COVID-19 vaccine.

The V and J genes are TRBV11-2 and TRBJ2-7, with TRBD2 matching 9 bases. In germline, CDR1 is SGHAT, CDR2 FQNNGV. The CDR3 is 16 amino acids. The J segment lost 5 bases and the V segment lost 5 bases, leaving 13 bases of the junction unmatched. The CDR3 here is CASSPKRGAGRDEQYF. The CDR3 nucleotides read TGTGCCAGCAGCCCCAAGCGGGGGGCAGGGAGGGACGAGCAGTACTTC. Using reference TRBV11-2 and TRBJ2-7 for the parts outside the CDR3, the full variable domain is EAGVAQSPRYKIIEKRQSVAFWCNPISGHATLYWYQQILGQGPKLLIQFQNNGVVDDSQLPKDRFSAERLKGVDSTLKIQPAKLEDSAVYLCASSPKRGAGRDEQYFGPGTRLTVT.

This clone was seen a handful of times. The rearrangement links TRBV5-1 to TRBJ1-6, with a possible D match to TRBD1 (5 bases). The germline V and J ends were trimmed by 3 bases and 8 bases, with 15 bases remaining between them. The CDR3 totals 15 residues. CDR1 and CDR2 (germline): SGHRS, YFSETQ. This CDR3 reads CASSSRGVGDSPLHF. CDR3 nucleotide sequence: TGCGCCAGCAGCTCCCGGGGGGTTGGGGATTCACCCCTCCACTTT.

The rearrangement links TRBV30 to TRBJ2-7, with 9 bases identical to TRBD2. The CDR3 has 12 amino acids. Looked up from germline, CDR1 is GTSNPN and CDR2 is SVGIG (reference sequence). Losses at the gene ends were 4 bases for V and 5 bases for J; bases not matched to a gene: 3. The CDR3 spells CAWTSGVHEQYF. As DNA, the CDR3 is TGTGCCTGGACTAGCGGGGTCCACGAGCAGTACTTC.

The chain employs TRBV7-2 and TRBJ1-2; no reliable D call. The CDR3 is 13 amino acids. Trimming pared 0 bases from V and 7 bases from J, leaving 9 bases between. Germline CDR1 and CDR2: SGHTA and FQGNSA. Here the CDR3 DNA reads TGTGCCAGCAGCTTAGCACCGGCGGGTGGCTACACCTTC. Amino acids: CASSLAPAGGYTF.

V gene TRBV11-2 combines with J gene TRBJ1-4, with 7 bases that match TRBD1. With V trimmed by 5 bases and J by 10 bases, 10 bases remained unmatched. CDR1 and CDR2 from the germline V gene are SGHAT and FQNNGV. This CDR3 spans 14 amino acids. The CDR3 DNA follows: TGTGCCAGCAGCCCGGGACAGCTGGTGGGAAAACTGTTTTTT. It is translated as CASSPGQLVGKLFF.

This chain uses TRBV7-9 with TRBJ2-7; D is perhaps TRBD2 (6 bases). Germline CDR1 SEHNR, CDR2 FQNEAQ (reference sequence). Trimming removed 3 bases at V and 0 bases at J, with 12 bases between. The CDR3 runs to 15 residues. The CDR3 protein is CASSFIGGSSYEQYF. DNA of the CDR3: TGTGCCAGCAGCTTTATCGGGGGTAGCTCCTACGAGCAGTACTTC.

The genes are TRBV28 and TRBJ1-4; tentatively, D is TRBD1 (5 bases). The CDR3 loop spans 13 amino acids. Between the trimmed V and J ends, which lost 2 bases and 13 bases, there was a span of 14 bases. Germline-derived CDR1 and CDR2 are MDHEN and SYDVKM. CDR3 sequence reads: CASSLRQSQGLFF. The CDR3 DNA sequence: TGTGCCAGCAGTTTACGACAATCCCAGGGACTGTTTTTT.

In the case of this clone: This sample also contains other DNA sequences that code for the same CDR3. The V gene is TRBV19, the J gene TRBJ1-2; D unresolved. V gave up 5 bases and J gave up 8 bases, with 9 bases separating them. CDR1 and CDR2 from the germline V gene are LNHDA and SQIVND (reference sequence). The CDR3 is 11 amino acids. CDR3: CASSGGVGYTF. CDR3 in DNA: TGTGCCAGTAGTGGAGGCGTAGGCTACACCTTC.

The chain carries TRBV27 and TRBJ1-6; D unclear. CDR3 size: 14 residues. Trimming removed 0 bases from V and 13 bases from J, with 13 bases in between. Germline CDR1 and CDR2: MNHEY and SMNVEV (reference sequence). CDR3 nucleotides: TGTGCCAGCAGTTTATCCCGAGGCGCATCTCCCCTCCACTTT. Its translation is CASSLSRGASPLHF.

The rearrangement joins TRBV7-2 to TRBJ2-1, with 8 bases that match TRBD2. This CDR3 contains 14 residues. V lost 6 bases, J lost 5 bases, and 6 bases stayed unmatched. The V gene's germline CDR1 is SGHTA and CDR2 FQGNSA. The CDR3 DNA reads TGTGCCAGCAGTATAGCGGGGTTCCACAATGAGCAGTTCTTC. Translating gives CASSIAGFHNEQFF.

This chain joins TRBV2 and TRBJ2-3; TRBD1 or TRBD2 may be the D gene (6 bases each). This CDR3 comprises 13 residues. V was clipped by 7 bases and J by 6 bases, with 14 bases between them. Germline V CDR1 and CDR2: SNHLY, FYNNEI. CDR3 in amino acids: CASNPGASDTQYF. DNA for the CDR3: TGTGCCAGCAATCCGGGGGCTAGTGATACGCAGTATTTT.

The chain employs TRBV29-1 and TRBJ2-6; D could derive from TRBD1 or TRBD2 (5 bases each). Deletions cut 6 bases from V and 0 bases from J, with 9 bases between. The CDR3 is 14 residues long. The V gene's germline CDR1 is SQVTM and CDR2 ANQGSEA. CDR3 nucleotide sequence: TGCAGCGTCGGGACCCCCTCTGGGGCCAACGTCCTGACTTTC. Translated, it gives CSVGTPSGANVLTF.

A remark on this clone: In the same sample, other DNA sequences code for this CDR3. The chain uses TRBV6-5 and TRBJ1-4; D call uncertain. This CDR3 region has 12 residues. Germline V gives CDR1 MNHEY, CDR2 SVGAGI. Trimming left V 0 bases short and J 8 bases short, with 4 bases between. Written as DNA, the CDR3 is TGTGCCAGCAGTTACTCGAGGGAAAAACTGTTTTTT. Translation gives CASSYSREKLFF.

On this clone itself: Within the sample, other DNA sequences also encode this same CDR3. This chain joins TRBV28 and TRBJ2-7, with D hard to call. This CDR3 region has 11 residues. The V end lost 4 bases, the J end lost 4 bases, and 5 bases lay between the germline ends. Germline CDR1 MDHEN, CDR2 SYDVKM. As DNA, the CDR3 is TGTGCCAGCAGTTCTCTTTACGAGCAGTACTTC. This translates into CASSSLYEQYF. Complete variable domain (other parts from reference TRBV28 and TRBJ2-7): DVKVTQSSRYLVKRTGEKVFLECVQDMDHENMFWYRQDPGLGLRLIYFSYDVKMKEKGDIPEGYSVSREKKERFSLILESASTNQTSMYLCASSSLYEQYFGPGTRLTVT.

The chain carries TRBV5-1 and TRBJ2-1; TRBD2 might be the D (5 bases). V shed 2 bases and J shed 5 bases, with 8 bases lying between them. Germline values: CDR1 SGHRS, CDR2 YFSETQ. The CDR3 sequence is 13 residues long. The CDR3 loop is CASSFSGNNEQFF. The CDR3 DNA is TGCGCCAGCAGCTTTTCCGGGAACAATGAGCAGTTCTTC.

As to this clone: Given the absence of the conserved phenylalanine or tryptophan at the CDR3 end, a read error is likely. The DNA is left out, because the CDR3 cannot be placed on it with certainty; the CDR3 is given as TCRdb lists it. The chain couples TRBV18 to TRBJ2-7; the table names TRBD1, a call not compared with the DNA. The CDR3 adds up to 12 amino acids, both ends counted. Germline loops: CDR1 KGHSH, CDR2 LQKENI. CDR3 protein: CASSPRTGGFVL.